The rows below give T cell receptor beta chains drawn from one sample of a study of blood T cell repertoires in COVID-19. Repertoires were generated with immunoSEQ multiplex PCR, while TCRdb's copy carries only in-frame clones and drops some. Seen here are 250,000 to 400,000 clones, about nine tenths observed once, and the top ten hold approximately 2.9%. The sample was peripheral blood. The receptors stem from a woman younger than 45 with COVID-19, enrolled during active disease. Both conserved end residues are part of each CDR3. The order of the fields is V gene, clone size, D gene, J gene, CDR3 protein, CDR3 DNA. A D gene is named only where the DNA matches it firmly. For some rows the clone size is stated as once, few or many, or as a class when expanded; others skip it.

v_call: TRBV24-1; clone_size: -; d_call: -; j_call: TRBJ2-3; cdr3_aa: CATSIRATDTQYF; cdr3_nt: TGTGCCACCAGTATCAGGGCCACAGATACGCAGTATTTT
v_call: TRBV4-1; clone_size: -; d_call: -; j_call: TRBJ1-2; cdr3_aa: CASSRVQGDGYTF; cdr3_nt: TGCGCCAGCAGCCGGGTACAGGGAGATGGCTACACCTTC
v_call: TRBV2; clone_size: -; d_call: TRBD1; j_call: TRBJ2-1; cdr3_aa: CASSGTGVNEQFF; cdr3_nt: TGTGCCAGTTCCGGGACAGGGGTCAATGAGCAGTTCTTC
v_call: TRBV25-1; clone_size: -; d_call: TRBD2; j_call: TRBJ2-1; cdr3_aa: CASSPRGRVNEQFF; cdr3_nt: TGTGCCAGCAGTCCCCGCGGGAGGGTCAATGAGCAGTTCTTC
v_call: TRBV7-6; clone_size: many; d_call: TRBD1; j_call: TRBJ2-1; cdr3_aa: CASSLASWGQGTNEQFF; cdr3_nt: TGTGCCAGCAGCTTAGCGTCGTGGGGACAGGGGACGAATGAGCAGTTCTTC
v_call: TRBV6-5; clone_size: -; d_call: TRBD2; j_call: TRBJ2-5; cdr3_aa: CASSLAGDLGETQYF; cdr3_nt: TGTGCCAGCAGCCTAGCGGGAGATCTGGGGGAGACCCAGTACTTC
v_call: TRBV3-1/TRBV3-2; clone_size: -; d_call: -; j_call: TRBJ1-6; cdr3_aa: CASSQEFGSNSPLHF; cdr3_nt: TGTGCCAGCAGCCAAGAATTCGGGAGCAATTCACCCCTCCACTTT
v_call: TRBV5-1; clone_size: -; d_call: -; j_call: TRBJ2-3; cdr3_aa: CASSLSITDTQYF; cdr3_nt: TGCGCCAGCAGCTTGAGCATCACAGATACGCAGTATTTT
v_call: TRBV30; clone_size: -; d_call: TRBD1; j_call: TRBJ1-2; cdr3_aa: CAWTLDRVYGYTF; cdr3_nt: TGTGCCTGGACCTTGGACAGGGTATATGGCTACACCTTC
v_call: TRBV11-2; clone_size: -; d_call: -; j_call: TRBJ1-4; cdr3_aa: CASSLGGLNEKLFF; cdr3_nt: TGTGCCAGCAGCTTAGGAGGACTTAATGAAAAACTGTTTTTT
v_call: TRBV15; clone_size: once; d_call: TRBD2; j_call: TRBJ2-7; cdr3_aa: CATSLSTSEAYEQYF; cdr3_nt: TGTGCCACCAGCTTATCGACTAGCGAGGCCTACGAGCAGTACTTC
v_call: TRBV19; clone_size: -; d_call: -; j_call: TRBJ1-5; cdr3_aa: CASSISPNQPQHF; cdr3_nt: TGTGCCAGTAGTATCTCCCCCAATCAGCCCCAGCATTTT
v_call: TRBV4-1; clone_size: -; d_call: TRBD2; j_call: TRBJ2-1; cdr3_aa: CASSPIAGGPLNEQFF; cdr3_nt: TGCGCCAGCAGCCCAATAGCGGGAGGCCCCCTCAATGAGCAGTTCTTC
v_call: TRBV5-1; clone_size: -; d_call: TRBD1; j_call: TRBJ1-4; cdr3_aa: CASSLERQGVTNEKLFF; cdr3_nt: TGCGCCAGCAGCTTGGAGCGACAGGGGGTGACTAATGAAAAACTGTTTTTT
v_call: TRBV28; clone_size: -; d_call: TRBD1; j_call: TRBJ1-2; cdr3_aa: CASRPRTGVNYGYTF; cdr3_nt: TGTGCCAGCAGACCTAGGACAGGGGTCAATTATGGCTACACCTTC
v_call: TRBV5-4; clone_size: -; d_call: TRBD2; j_call: TRBJ2-5; cdr3_aa: CASSLLAGAGQETQYF; cdr3_nt: TGTGCCAGCAGCTTGCTAGCGGGAGCAGGGCAAGAGACCCAGTACTTC
v_call: TRBV30; clone_size: few; d_call: -; j_call: TRBJ1-1; cdr3_aa: CAWTKGGGEMNTEAFF; cdr3_nt: TGTGCCTGGACCAAGGGAGGGGGGGAAATGAACACTGAAGCTTTCTTT
v_call: TRBV19; clone_size: -; d_call: -; j_call: TRBJ1-4; cdr3_aa: CASSIVQSNEKLFF; cdr3_nt: TGTGCCAGTAGTATTGTACAGTCTAATGAAAAACTGTTTTTT
v_call: TRBV18; clone_size: -; d_call: -; j_call: TRBJ2-3; cdr3_aa: CASSPQTGVSTDTQYF; cdr3_nt: TGTGCCAGCTCACCGCAGACAGGAGTAAGCACAGATACGCAGTATTTT
v_call: TRBV14; clone_size: -; d_call: TRBD1; j_call: TRBJ1-2; cdr3_aa: CASSQGVQGDYGYTF; cdr3_nt: TGTGCCAGCAGCCAAGGAGTACAGGGGGACTATGGCTACACCTTC
v_call: TRBV2; clone_size: -; d_call: TRBD1; j_call: TRBJ2-5; cdr3_aa: CASSVGLPQGVQETQYF; cdr3_nt: TGTGCCAGCAGTGTGGGGCTTCCGCAGGGGGTCCAAGAGACCCAGTACTTC
v_call: TRBV2; clone_size: -; d_call: -; j_call: TRBJ1-1; cdr3_aa: CASSAGLVNTEAFF; cdr3_nt: TGTGCCAGCAGTGCAGGGCTTGTTAACACTGAAGCTTTCTTT
v_call: TRBV27; clone_size: -; d_call: TRBD1; j_call: TRBJ1-2; cdr3_aa: CASSPTLTGNGYTF; cdr3_nt: TGTGCCAGCAGTCCCACCCTGACAGGGAATGGCTACACCTTC
v_call: TRBV5-5; clone_size: -; d_call: -; j_call: TRBJ1-5; cdr3_aa: CASSFEPLRQPQHF; cdr3_nt: TGTGCCAGCAGCTTTGAGCCTTTACGTCAGCCCCAGCATTTT
v_call: TRBV5-1; clone_size: -; d_call: -; j_call: TRBJ2-1; cdr3_aa: CASSLQGDPYNEQFF; cdr3_nt: TGCGCCAGCAGCTTACAGGGAGACCCCTACAATGAGCAGTTCTTC
v_call: TRBV11-2; clone_size: -; d_call: TRBD1; j_call: TRBJ2-7; cdr3_aa: CASSSGTDYEQYF; cdr3_nt: TGTGCCAGCAGCTCAGGGACAGACTACGAGCAGTACTTC
v_call: TRBV30; clone_size: -; d_call: -; j_call: TRBJ1-3; cdr3_aa: CAWAPSVDTIYF; cdr3_nt: TGTGCCTGGGCCCCCTCCGTAGACACCATATATTTT
v_call: TRBV12-3/TRBV12-4; clone_size: -; d_call: -; j_call: TRBJ2-1; cdr3_aa: CASSLGGHNEQFF; cdr3_nt: TGTGCCAGCAGTTTGGGAGGTCACAATGAGCAGTTCTTC
v_call: TRBV7-9; clone_size: -; d_call: -; j_call: TRBJ1-4; cdr3_aa: CASSLGRSTNEKLFF; cdr3_nt: TGTGCCAGCAGCTTAGGGCGGTCAACTAATGAAAAACTGTTTTTT
v_call: TRBV28; clone_size: -; d_call: -; j_call: TRBJ2-7; cdr3_aa: CASSFHLAGLTYEQYF; cdr3_nt: TGTGCCAGCAGCTTTCACCTTGCGGGCCTCACCTACGAGCAGTACTTC
v_call: TRBV10-3; clone_size: -; d_call: TRBD1; j_call: TRBJ1-5; cdr3_aa: CATGQEGNQPQHF; cdr3_nt: TGTGCCACGGGACAGGAGGGCAATCAGCCCCAGCATTTT
v_call: TRBV27; clone_size: -; d_call: TRBD1; j_call: TRBJ2-7; cdr3_aa: CASSPGVRQGDEQYF; cdr3_nt: TGTGCCAGCAGCCCCGGGGTCAGACAGGGTGACGAGCAGTACTTC
v_call: TRBV18; clone_size: -; d_call: -; j_call: TRBJ2-7; cdr3_aa: CASSPLNSYEQYF; cdr3_nt: TGTGCCAGCTCACCACTTAACTCCTACGAGCAGTACTTC
v_call: TRBV7-8; clone_size: -; d_call: TRBD1; j_call: TRBJ1-3; cdr3_aa: CASSSRQGSGNTIYF; cdr3_nt: TGTGCCAGCAGCTCACGACAGGGCTCTGGAAACACCATATATTTT
v_call: TRBV7-2; clone_size: -; d_call: TRBD1; j_call: TRBJ1-2; cdr3_aa: CASNQFGQGYGYTF; cdr3_nt: TGTGCCAGCAACCAATTCGGACAGGGCTATGGCTACACCTTC
v_call: TRBV6-4; clone_size: -; d_call: -; j_call: TRBJ1-2; cdr3_aa: CASSPGNNYGYTF; cdr3_nt: TGTGCCAGCAGTCCGGGAAATAACTATGGCTACACCTTC
v_call: TRBV27; clone_size: -; d_call: TRBD1; j_call: TRBJ2-7; cdr3_aa: CASSRDRTGEQYF; cdr3_nt: TGTGCCAGCAGTCGGGACAGAACAGGCGAGCAGTACTTC
v_call: TRBV2; clone_size: -; d_call: -; j_call: TRBJ2-7; cdr3_aa: CASSEGRVSEQYF; cdr3_nt: TGTGCCAGCAGTGAGGGCAGGGTAAGCGAGCAGTACTTC
v_call: TRBV5-5; clone_size: -; d_call: -; j_call: TRBJ2-1; cdr3_aa: CASSSSRVGNEQFF; cdr3_nt: TGTGCCAGCAGCTCCTCCAGGGTTGGCAATGAGCAGTTCTTC